This entry concerns a single T cell receptor beta chain. This specimen belongs to a study of CD8 T cells in ankylosing spondylitis. Making use of molecular barcodes, quantitative 5'-RACE generated TCR beta libraries. A single record per CDR3 protein comes from TCRdb applying MiXCR to the 5' RACE reads. The sample includes roughly 240,000 distinct CDR3 sequences, 32% of them seen just once. Sequenced: blood, either unsorted or a sorted T cell fraction (not recorded which). This TCR was sampled from a male donor with ankylosing spondylitis or in good health (not recorded which).

DNA of the CDR3: TGTGCCAGCACCCCGGGACCTCGCTCTGGAAACACCATATATTTT. Translated, it gives CASTPGPRSGNTIYF. The chain employs TRBV28 and TRBJ1-3, with D maybe TRBD1 (5 bases). Germline assignment: CDR1 MDHEN and CDR2 SYDVKM. The CDR3 runs 15 residues. V dropped 7 bases and J dropped 0 bases, with 13 bases sitting between them.